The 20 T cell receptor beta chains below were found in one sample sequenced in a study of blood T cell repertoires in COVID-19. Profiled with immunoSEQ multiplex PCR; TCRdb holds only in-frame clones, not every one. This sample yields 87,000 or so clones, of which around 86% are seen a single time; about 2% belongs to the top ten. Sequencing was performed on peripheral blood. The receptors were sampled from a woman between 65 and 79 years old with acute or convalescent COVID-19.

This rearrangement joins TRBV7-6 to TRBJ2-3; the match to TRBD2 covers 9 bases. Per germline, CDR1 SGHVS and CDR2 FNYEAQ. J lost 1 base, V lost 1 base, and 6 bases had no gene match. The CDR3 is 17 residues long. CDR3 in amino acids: CASSLGTASGGTDTQYF. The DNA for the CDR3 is TGTGCCAGCAGCTTAGGTACGGCTAGCGGGGGCACAGATACGCAGTATTTT.

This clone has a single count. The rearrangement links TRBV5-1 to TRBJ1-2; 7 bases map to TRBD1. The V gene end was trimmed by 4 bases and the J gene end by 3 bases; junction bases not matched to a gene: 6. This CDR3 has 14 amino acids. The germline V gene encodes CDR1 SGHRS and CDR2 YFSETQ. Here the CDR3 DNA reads TGCGCCAGCAGCCCAGAGACAGGGTACTATGGCTACACCTTC. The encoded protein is CASSPETGYYGYTF.

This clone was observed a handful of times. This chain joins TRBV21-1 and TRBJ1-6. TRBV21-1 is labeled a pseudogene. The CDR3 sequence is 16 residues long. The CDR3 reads CASRPREHSYNSPLHF. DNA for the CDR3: TGTGCCAGCAGACCGAGGGAACATTCCTATAATTCACCCCTCCACTTT.

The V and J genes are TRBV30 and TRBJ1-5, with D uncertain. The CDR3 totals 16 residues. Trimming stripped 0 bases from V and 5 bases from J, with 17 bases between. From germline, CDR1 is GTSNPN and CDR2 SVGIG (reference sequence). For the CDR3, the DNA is TGTGCCTGGAGTGTCCAGGACGGAGGCTCGGATCAGCCCCAGCATTTT. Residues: CAWSVQDGGSDQPQHF.

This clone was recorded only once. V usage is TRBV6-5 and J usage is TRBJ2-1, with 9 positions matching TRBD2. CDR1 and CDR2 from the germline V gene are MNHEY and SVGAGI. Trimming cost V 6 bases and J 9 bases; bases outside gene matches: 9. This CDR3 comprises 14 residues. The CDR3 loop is CASRVGLASGEQFF. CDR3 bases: TGTGCCAGCAGAGTGGGACTAGCTTCGGGTGAGCAGTTCTTC.

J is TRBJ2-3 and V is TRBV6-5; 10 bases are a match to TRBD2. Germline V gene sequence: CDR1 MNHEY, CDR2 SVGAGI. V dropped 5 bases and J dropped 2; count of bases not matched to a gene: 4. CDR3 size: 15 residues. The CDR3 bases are TGTGCCAGCAGTAATAGCGGGGGGACCACAGATACGCAGTATTTT. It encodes CASSNSGGTTDTQYF.

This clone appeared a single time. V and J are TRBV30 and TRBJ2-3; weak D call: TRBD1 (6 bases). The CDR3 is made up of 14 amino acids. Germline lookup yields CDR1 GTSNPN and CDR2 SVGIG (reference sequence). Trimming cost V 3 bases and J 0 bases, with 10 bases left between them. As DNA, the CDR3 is TGTGCCTGGAGCCTGACAGGAAGCACAGATACGCAGTATTTT. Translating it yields CAWSLTGSTDTQYF. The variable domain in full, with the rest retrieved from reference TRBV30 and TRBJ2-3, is SQTIHQWPATLVQPVGSPLSLECTVEGTSNPNLYWYRQAAGRGLQLLFYSVGIGQISSEVPQNLSASRPQDRQFILSSKKLLLSDSGFYLCAWSLTGSTDTQYFGPGTRLTVL.

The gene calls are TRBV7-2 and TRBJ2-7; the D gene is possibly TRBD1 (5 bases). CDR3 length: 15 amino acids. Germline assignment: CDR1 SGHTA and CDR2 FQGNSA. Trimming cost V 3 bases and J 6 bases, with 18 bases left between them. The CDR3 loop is CASSLAGSFYGEQYF. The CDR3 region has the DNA TGTGCCAGCAGCTTGGCAGGGTCGTTCTATGGCGAGCAGTACTTC. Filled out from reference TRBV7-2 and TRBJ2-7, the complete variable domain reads GAGVSQSPSNKVTEKGKDVELRCDPISGHTALYWYRQSLGQGLEFLIYFQGNSAPDKSGLPSDRFSAERTGGSVSTLTIQRTQQEDSAVYLCASSLAGSFYGEQYFGPGTRLTVT.

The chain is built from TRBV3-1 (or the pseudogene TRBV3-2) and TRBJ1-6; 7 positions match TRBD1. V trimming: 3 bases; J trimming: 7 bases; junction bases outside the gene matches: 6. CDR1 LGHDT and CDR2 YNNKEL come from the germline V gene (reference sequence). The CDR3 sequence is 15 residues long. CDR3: CASSQGGQKNSPLHF. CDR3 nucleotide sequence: TGTGCCAGCAGCCAGGGGGGACAGAAAAATTCACCCCTCCACTTT.

The CDR3 spells CASSPQGGNQPQHF. The CDR3 bases are TGTGCCAGCAGTCCACAGGGGGGCAATCAGCCCCAGCATTTT. The rearrangement links TRBV7-2 to TRBJ1-5; 8 bases align to TRBD1. V lost 6 bases and J lost 2; bases outside the gene matches: 3. From germline, CDR1 is SGHTA and CDR2 FQGNSA. The CDR3 is 14 residues long.

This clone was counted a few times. The DNA of the CDR3 is TGTGCCAGCAGCGTATCGGGGGACCGACGGGGGTTCTGGTCCTACAATGAGCAGTTCTTC. It encodes CASSVSGDRRGFWSYNEQFF. The V and J genes are TRBV9 and TRBJ2-1; weak D call: TRBD2 (6 bases). The CDR3 runs to 20 residues. The V end was cut by 1 base, the J end by 1 base, with 24 bases between. The germline V gene has CDR1 SGDLS and CDR2 YYNGEE.

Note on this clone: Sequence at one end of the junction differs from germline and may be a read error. The CDR3 DNA sequence: TGTGCTAGTGCTTTGGCCGGGCGGGGTGACAGAGATACGCAGTATTTT. Protein sequence: CASALAGRGDRDTQYF. The chain links TRBV12-5 to TRBJ2-3; D possibly corresponds to TRBD2 (6 bases). The CDR3 is 16 residues long. CDR1 LGHNT and CDR2 FRNRAP come from the germline V gene.

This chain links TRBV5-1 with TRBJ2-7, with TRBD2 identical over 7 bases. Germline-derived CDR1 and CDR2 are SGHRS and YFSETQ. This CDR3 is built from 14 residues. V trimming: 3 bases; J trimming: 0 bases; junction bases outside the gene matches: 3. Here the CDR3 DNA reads TGCGCCAGCAGCTCAGGACTAGACTCCTACGAGCAGTACTTC. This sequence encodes CASSSGLDSYEQYF.

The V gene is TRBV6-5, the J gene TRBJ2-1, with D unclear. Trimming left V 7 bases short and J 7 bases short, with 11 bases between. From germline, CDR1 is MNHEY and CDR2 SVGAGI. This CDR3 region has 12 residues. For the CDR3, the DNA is TGTGCCAGCATTAGAGGCTGGAATGAGCAGTTCTTC. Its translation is CASIRGWNEQFF.

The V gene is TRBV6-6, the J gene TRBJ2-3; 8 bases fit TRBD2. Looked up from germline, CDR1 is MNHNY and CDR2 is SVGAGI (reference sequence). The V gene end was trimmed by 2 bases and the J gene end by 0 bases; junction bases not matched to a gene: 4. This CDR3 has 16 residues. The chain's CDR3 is CASSYGRGGSTDTQYF. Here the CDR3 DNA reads TGTGCCAGCAGTTACGGCCGGGGGGGAAGCACAGATACGCAGTATTTT.

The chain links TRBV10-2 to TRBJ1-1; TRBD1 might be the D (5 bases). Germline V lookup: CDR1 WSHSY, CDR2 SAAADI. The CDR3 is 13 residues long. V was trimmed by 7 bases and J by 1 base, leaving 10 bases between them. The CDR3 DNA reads TGCGCCAGCAATCAGGGATCGAACACTGAAGCTTTCTTT. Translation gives CASNQGSNTEAFF.

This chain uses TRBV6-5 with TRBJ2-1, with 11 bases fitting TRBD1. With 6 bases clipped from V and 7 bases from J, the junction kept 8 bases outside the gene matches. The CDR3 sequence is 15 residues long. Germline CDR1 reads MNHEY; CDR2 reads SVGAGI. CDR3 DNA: TGTGCCAGCAGACAAGGACAGGGGGCATTGAATGAGCAGTTCTTC. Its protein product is CASRQGQGALNEQFF.

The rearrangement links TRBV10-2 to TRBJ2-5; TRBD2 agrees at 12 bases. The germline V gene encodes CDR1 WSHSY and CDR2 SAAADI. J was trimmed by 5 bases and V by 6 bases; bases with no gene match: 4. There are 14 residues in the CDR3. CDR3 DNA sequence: TGCGCCAGCAGAGACACTAGCGGGGGGGAGACCCAGTACTTC. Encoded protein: CASRDTSGGETQYF.

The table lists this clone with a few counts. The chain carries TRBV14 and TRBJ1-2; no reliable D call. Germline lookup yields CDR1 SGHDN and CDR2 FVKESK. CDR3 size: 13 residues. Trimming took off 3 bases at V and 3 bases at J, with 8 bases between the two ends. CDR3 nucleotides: TGTGCCAGCAGCCATAACGGGTACTATGGCTACACCTTC. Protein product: CASSHNGYYGYTF.

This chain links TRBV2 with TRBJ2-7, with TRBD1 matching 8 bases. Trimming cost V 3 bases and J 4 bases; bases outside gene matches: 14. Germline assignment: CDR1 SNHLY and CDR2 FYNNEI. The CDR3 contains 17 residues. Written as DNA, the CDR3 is TGTGCCAGCAGTGAGTTGGAGGGCAGGGGGCTTGGTTACGAGCAGTACTTC. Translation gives CASSELEGRGLGYEQYF.